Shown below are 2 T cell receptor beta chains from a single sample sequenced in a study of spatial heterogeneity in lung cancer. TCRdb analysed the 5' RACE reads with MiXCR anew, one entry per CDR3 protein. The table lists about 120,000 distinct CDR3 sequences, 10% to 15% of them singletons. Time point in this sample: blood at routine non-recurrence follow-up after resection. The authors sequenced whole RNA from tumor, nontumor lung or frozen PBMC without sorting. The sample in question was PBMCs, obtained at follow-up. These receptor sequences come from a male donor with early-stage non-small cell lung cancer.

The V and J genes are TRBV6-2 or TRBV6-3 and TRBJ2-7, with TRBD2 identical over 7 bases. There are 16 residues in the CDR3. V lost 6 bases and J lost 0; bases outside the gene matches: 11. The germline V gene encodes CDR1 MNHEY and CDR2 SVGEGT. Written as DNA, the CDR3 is TGTGCCAGCAGGCTTCAGCGGGGCGGAGGCTCCTACGAGCAGTACTTC. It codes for CASRLQRGGGSYEQYF.

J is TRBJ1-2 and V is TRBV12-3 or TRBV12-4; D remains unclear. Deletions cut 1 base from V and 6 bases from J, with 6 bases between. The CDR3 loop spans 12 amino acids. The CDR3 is CASSLEFDGYTF. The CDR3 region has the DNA TGTGCCAGCAGTTTAGAGTTCGATGGCTACACCTTC.